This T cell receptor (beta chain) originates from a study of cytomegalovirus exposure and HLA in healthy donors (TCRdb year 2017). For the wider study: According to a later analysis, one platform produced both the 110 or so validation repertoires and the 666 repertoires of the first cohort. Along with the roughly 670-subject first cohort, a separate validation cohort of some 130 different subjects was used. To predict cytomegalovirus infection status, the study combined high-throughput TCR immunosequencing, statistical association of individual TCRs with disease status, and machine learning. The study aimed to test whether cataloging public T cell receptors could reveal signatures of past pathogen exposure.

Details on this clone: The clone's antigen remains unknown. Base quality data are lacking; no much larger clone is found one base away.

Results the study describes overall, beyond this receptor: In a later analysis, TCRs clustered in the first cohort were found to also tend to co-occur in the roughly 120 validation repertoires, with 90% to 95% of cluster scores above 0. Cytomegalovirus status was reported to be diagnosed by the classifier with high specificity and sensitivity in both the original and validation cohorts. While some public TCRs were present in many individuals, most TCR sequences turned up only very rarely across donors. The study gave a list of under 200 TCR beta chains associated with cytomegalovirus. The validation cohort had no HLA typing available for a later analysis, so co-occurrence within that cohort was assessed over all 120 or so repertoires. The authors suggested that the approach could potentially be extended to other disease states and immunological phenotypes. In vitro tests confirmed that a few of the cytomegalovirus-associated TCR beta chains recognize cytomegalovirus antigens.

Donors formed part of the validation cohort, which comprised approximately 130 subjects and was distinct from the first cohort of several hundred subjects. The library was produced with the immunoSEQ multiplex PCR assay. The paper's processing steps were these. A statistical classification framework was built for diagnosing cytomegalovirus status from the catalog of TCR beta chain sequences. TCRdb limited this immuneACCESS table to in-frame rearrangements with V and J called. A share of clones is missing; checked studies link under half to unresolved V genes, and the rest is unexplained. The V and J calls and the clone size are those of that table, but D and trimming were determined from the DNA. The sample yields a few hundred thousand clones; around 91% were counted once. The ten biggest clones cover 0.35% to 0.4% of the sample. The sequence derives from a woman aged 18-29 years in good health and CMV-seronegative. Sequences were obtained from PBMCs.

CDR3 sequence: CASSLVAIGETQYF. The sequenced DNA: TGTGCCAGCAGCTTGGTAGCGATTGGAGAGACCCAGTACTTC. The sequence links TRBV5-6 to TRBJ2-5; the D gene is perhaps TRBD2, from 5 matching bases. The CDR3 sequence holds 14 residues, the cysteine and phenylalanine included. Kept here is only the CDR3 DNA, which spans 42 bases and is read in frame from base 1. CDR1 and CDR2 are drawn from the germline V gene: SGHDT, YYEEEE. Trimming removed 0 bases from V and 4 bases from J, leaving 10 bases between the germline ends.